This T cell receptor (beta chain) was found in a study of response to subunit inactivated influenza vaccine. Study conclusions and caveats: With each seasonal influenza vaccination, the authors suggested, few new T cells are recruited.

To note about this clonotype: What it recognizes is unknown.

TCRdb re-called the RT-PCR reads through MiXCR, storing one row per CDR3 protein. The table shows about 190,000 distinct CDR3 sequences, with around 14% occurring only once. The source was CD8+ T cells sorted from PBMCs, collected roughly 5 days after vaccination. The source is a middle-aged man who received an inactivated influenza vaccine.

This CDR3 is CASSETRTGNQPQHF. The CDR3 bases are TGTGCCAGCAGTGAAACCCGGACAGGCAATCAGCCCCAGCATTTT. The chain uses TRBV2 and TRBJ1-5, with a possible D match to TRBD1 (6 bases). The V and J ends lost 2 bases and 2 bases respectively, with 10 bases between them. CDR3 length: 15 amino acids. Germline CDR1 and CDR2: SNHLY and FYNNEI.